The 2 T cell receptor beta chains listed next were all sequenced from one sample in a study of cytomegalovirus exposure and HLA in healthy donors. Primers for the PCR totalled 60 Vbeta and 13 Jbeta. Sequenced by immunoSEQ multiplex PCR; TCRdb stores in-frame clones only, minus some. The repertoire holds roughly 72,000 clones, with around three quarters as singletons. The sequenced sample consisted of PBMCs. The receptor source for this set is a woman between 40 and 55 years old in good health and CMV-seropositive.

This sequence joins TRBV29-1 and TRBJ2-7; 8 nucleotides align to TRBD2. The CDR3 totals 16 residues. Germline CDR1 is SQVTM and CDR2 is ANQGSEA. V was clipped by 0 bases and J by 3 bases; unmatched bases: 10. This CDR3 is CSVEDVAGPGIYEQYF. CDR3 in DNA: TGCAGCGTTGAAGATGTAGCGGGGCCAGGAATCTACGAGCAGTACTTC.

The chain couples TRBV29-1 to TRBJ2-7, with a possible D match to TRBD1 (5 bases). In germline, CDR1 is SQVTM, CDR2 ANQGSEA. V lost 4 bases and J lost 3, with 7 bases in between. The CDR3 length is 11 residues. CDR3 amino acids: CSVADSYEQYF. In DNA form, the CDR3 reads TGCAGCGTTGCTGACAGCTACGAGCAGTACTTC.